The rows below give T cell receptor beta chains drawn from one sample of a study of blood T cell repertoires in COVID-19. Repertoires were generated with immunoSEQ multiplex PCR, while TCRdb's copy carries only in-frame clones and drops some. The sample includes about 150,000 clones, over 70% of them seen just once. The specimen was peripheral blood. Receptor source: a man between 60 and 75 years old with active or convalescent COVID-19. CDR3s include the opening cysteine and the closing phenylalanine or tryptophan. D genes are given only for firm matches. A row's size may be missing; if present it is once, few, many or a size class.

len | j_gene | v_gene | abundance | d_gene | CDR3nt | CDR3aa
18 | TRBJ2-7 | TRBV28 | NA | TRBD1 | TGTGCCAGCAGTCCGTCAGGACAGGGAGGTAGAAGCACCTACGAGCAGTACTTC | CASSPSGQGGRSTYEQYF
16 | TRBJ2-3 | TRBV6-1 | NA | NA | TGTGCCAGCAGTGAACCTATAGCGGCTAGCACAGATACGCAGTATTTT | CASSEPIAASTDTQYF
14 | TRBJ1-4 | TRBV28 | NA | NA | TGTGCCAGCAGTGGAGGGGATTCTAATGAAAAACTGTTTTTT | CASSGGDSNEKLFF
15 | TRBJ2-7 | TRBV6-1 | NA | TRBD2 | TGTGCCAGCAGTGCAGCGGGAGGCGTCGGCTACGAGCAGTACTTC | CASSAAGGVGYEQYF
15 | TRBJ1-1 | TRBV6-5 | NA | TRBD1 | TGTGCCAGCAGTCCGAGGACAGGGGTTTTCACTGAAGCTTTCTTT | CASSPRTGVFTEAFF
15 | TRBJ2-7 | TRBV7-9 | few | NA | TGTGCCAGCAGCTTGCGGACAGCCCTCTCCTACGAGCAGTACTTC | CASSLRTALSYEQYF
12 | TRBJ2-1 | TRBV6-6 | NA | TRBD2 | TGTGCCAGCAGTCTGGGACTAGTAGAGCAGTTCTTC | CASSLGLVEQFF
15 | TRBJ2-1 | TRBV5-4 | NA | TRBD1 | TGTGCCAGCAGCTTGGGGGACAGACTATACAATGAGCAGTTCTTC | CASSLGDRLYNEQFF
16 | TRBJ2-7 | TRBV3-1/TRBV3-2 | once | TRBD2 | TGTGCCAGCAGCCGGGGACTAGCGGGAGGGCAGGGGGAGCAGTACTTC | CASSRGLAGGQGEQYF
14 | TRBJ1-4 | TRBV28 | NA | NA | TGTGCCAGCAGTTTCGGGGGGACTAATGAAAAACTGTTTTTT | CASSFGGTNEKLFF
17 | TRBJ2-3 | TRBV12-5 | NA | TRBD2 | TGTGCTAGTGGCCGGACTTCTCTAGCGGGGCCCTCTGATACGCAGTATTTT | CASGRTSLAGPSDTQYF
17 | TRBJ2-1 | TRBV3-1/TRBV3-2 | NA | TRBD2 | TGTGCCAGCAGCCAAGTGAGACTAGCGGGAGACCCTGGTGAGCAGTTCTTC | CASSQVRLAGDPGEQFF
14 | TRBJ1-2 | TRBV24-1 | NA | TRBD1 | TGTGCCACCAGTGAAACCGGGACAGGGTCTGGCTACACCTTC | CATSETGTGSGYTF
16 | TRBJ2-7 | TRBV28 | NA | TRBD1 | TGTGCCAGCAGTCCTCAGCCGGGACAGCGGCTCTACGAGCAGTACTTC | CASSPQPGQRLYEQYF
15 | TRBJ1-6 | TRBV6-5 | few | TRBD1 | TGTGCCAGCAGTTACTCGGGACAGTATAATTCACCCCTCCACTTT | CASSYSGQYNSPLHF
16 | TRBJ1-2 | TRBV28 | NA | TRBD1 | TGTGCCAGCAGTCAGGCCGGGACAGGGAGTGGAGTGGGCTACACCTTC | CASSQAGTGSGVGYTF